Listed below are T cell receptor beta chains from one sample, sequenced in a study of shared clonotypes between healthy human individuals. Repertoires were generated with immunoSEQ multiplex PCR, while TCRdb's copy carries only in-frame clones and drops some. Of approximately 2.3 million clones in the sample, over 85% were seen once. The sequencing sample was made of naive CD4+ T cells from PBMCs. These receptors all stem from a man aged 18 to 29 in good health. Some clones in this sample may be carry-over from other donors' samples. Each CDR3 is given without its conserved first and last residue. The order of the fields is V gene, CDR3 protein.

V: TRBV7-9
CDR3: ASSPTKNIQY

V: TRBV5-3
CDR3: ARSSERKIGNTIY

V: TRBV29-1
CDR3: SVEVSAGGEQY

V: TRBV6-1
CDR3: ASTQPGGEETQY

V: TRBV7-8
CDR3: ASSPRTGNYGYT

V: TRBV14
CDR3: ASSPRLGYQETQY

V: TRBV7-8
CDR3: ASRPTGSVGYT

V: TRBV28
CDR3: ASRLPPGSSGGKGYNEQF

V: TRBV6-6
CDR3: ASSRETQY

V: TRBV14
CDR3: ACGTSGPETQY

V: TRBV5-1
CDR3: ASSLMGVQYEQY

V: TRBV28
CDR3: ASSWAGATDTQY

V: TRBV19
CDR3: ASLTTGARAF

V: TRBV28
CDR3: ASSFDRGGGTEAF

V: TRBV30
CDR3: AWSVRGGNPRGGYT

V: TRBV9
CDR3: ASSVEADSGAGEQY

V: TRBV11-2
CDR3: ASTSLGRNTEAF

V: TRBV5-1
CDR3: ASSLPRTGDSYGYT

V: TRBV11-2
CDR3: ASSLGTGTVSTDTQY

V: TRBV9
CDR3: ASGSSVGTF

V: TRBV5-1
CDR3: ASSHTGVGEKLF

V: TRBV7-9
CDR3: ASSLQKGRDRPFYEQY

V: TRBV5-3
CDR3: ARSCDGGSYEQY

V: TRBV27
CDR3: ASSFSRWEKLF

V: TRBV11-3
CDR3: ASSSGETQY

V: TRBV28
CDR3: ATITSGSNRELF

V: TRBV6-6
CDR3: ASSYSYESTTYEQY

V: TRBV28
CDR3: ASSLAGANTGELF

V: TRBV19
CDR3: ASKGRLGNEQF